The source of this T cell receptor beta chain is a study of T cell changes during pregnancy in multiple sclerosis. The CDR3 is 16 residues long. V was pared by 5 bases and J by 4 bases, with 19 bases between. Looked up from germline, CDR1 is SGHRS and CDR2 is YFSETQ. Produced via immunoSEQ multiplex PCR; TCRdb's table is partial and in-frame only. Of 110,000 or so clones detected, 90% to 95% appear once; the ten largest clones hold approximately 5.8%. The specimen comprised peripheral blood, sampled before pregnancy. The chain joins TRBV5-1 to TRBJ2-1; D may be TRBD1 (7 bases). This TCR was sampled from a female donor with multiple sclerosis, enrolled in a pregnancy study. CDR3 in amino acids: CASSPRRDSLYNEQFF. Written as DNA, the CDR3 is TGCGCCAGCAGTCCCCGGAGGGACAGTCTTTACAATGAGCAGTTCTTC.